The 10 T cell receptor beta chains reported below all come from one sample, sequenced in a study of T cell changes during pregnancy in multiple sclerosis. Assay used: immunoSEQ multiplex PCR; TCRdb lists only in-frame clones, some missing. In the table there are 25,000 to 30,000 clones, 89% of which are singletons. The sequenced sample was CD4+ T cells from peripheral blood mononuclear cells, obtained in the second trimester of pregnancy. The receptors shown here come from a female donor with multiple sclerosis, enrolled in a pregnancy study.

The count of this clone is one. The chain is built from TRBV2 and TRBJ2-2; the match to TRBD1 covers 9 bases. The CDR3 is 15 amino acids. The ends lost 5 bases at V and 3 bases at J; junction bases unmatched: 4. Germline CDR1 reads SNHLY; CDR2 reads FYNNEI. As DNA, the CDR3 is TGTGCCAGCAGTCCCGGGACAGGGCACACCGGGGAGCTGTTTTTT. It codes for CASSPGTGHTGELFF. The entire variable domain, with the rest obtained from reference TRBV2 and TRBJ2-2, is as follows: EPEVTQTPSHQVTQMGQEVILRCVPISNHLYFYWYRQILGQKVEFLVSFYNNEISEKSEIFDDQFSVERPDGSNFTLKIRSTKLEDSAMYFCASSPGTGHTGELFFGEGSRLTVL.

The rearrangement uses TRBV7-9 and TRBJ1-3; perhaps TRBD1 as D (6 bases). The CDR3 sequence is 17 residues long. Germline CDR1 is SEHNR and CDR2 is FQNEAQ (reference sequence). V was cut by 3 bases and J by 0 bases, with 15 bases left in between. CDR3 loop: CASSFGQPGISGNTIYF. Written as DNA, the CDR3 is TGTGCCAGCAGCTTCGGACAGCCCGGAATCTCTGGAAACACCATATATTTT.

The chain has TRBV6-6 and TRBJ2-2; 7 bases match TRBD2. Germline CDR1 MNHNY, CDR2 SVGAGI (reference sequence). With 2 bases clipped from V and 9 bases from J, the junction kept 9 bases outside the gene matches. The CDR3 has 15 residues. The CDR3 reads CASSYPEGGMRELFF. The CDR3 DNA follows: TGTGCCAGCAGTTACCCCGAGGGAGGGATGCGGGAGCTGTTTTTT.

J is TRBJ1-2 and V is TRBV9; the match to TRBD1 covers 7 bases. Trimming took 1 base from V and 3 from J; bases not matched to a gene: 0. Per the germline V gene, CDR1 is SGDLS and CDR2 is YYNGEE. The CDR3 is 13 amino acids. CDR3 sequence: CASSVQGDYGYTF. The CDR3, as DNA: TGTGCCAGCAGCGTACAGGGGGACTATGGCTACACCTTC.

The rearrangement links TRBV7-9 to TRBJ2-7; perhaps TRBD1 as D (6 bases). Per germline, CDR1 SEHNR and CDR2 FQNEAQ (reference sequence). The V end lost 4 bases, the J end lost 2 bases, and 12 bases lay between the germline ends. There are 14 residues in the CDR3. Here the CDR3 reads CASSSGTNPYEQYF. The CDR3 DNA is TGTGCCAGCAGCTCCGGGACAAACCCCTACGAGCAGTACTTC.

J is TRBJ2-1 and V is TRBV7-2, with 13 bases matching TRBD2. This CDR3 contains 15 residues. Germline-derived CDR1 and CDR2 are SGHTA and FQGNSA. The V gene end was trimmed by 5 bases and the J gene end by 4 bases; junction bases not matched to a gene: 2. For the CDR3, the DNA is TGTGCCAGCAGCACGACTAGCGGGGGGTACAATGAGCAGTTCTTC. Translating it yields CASSTTSGGYNEQFF.

J is TRBJ1-1 and V is TRBV28; D unresolved. CDR1 and CDR2 from the germline V gene are MDHEN and SYDVKM. The CDR3 spans 13 residues. V lost 4 bases, J lost 5 bases, and 11 bases lay in between. This chain's CDR3 is CASSSRETTEAFF. In DNA, the CDR3 is TGTGCCAGCAGTTCCCGGGAGACAACTGAAGCTTTCTTT.

The chain joins TRBV5-1 to TRBJ2-1, with 10 nucleotides matching TRBD2. V was pared by 4 bases and J by 4 bases, with 5 bases of the junction left unmatched. Germline CDR1 is SGHRS and CDR2 is YFSETQ. This CDR3 is 15 amino acids long. The CDR3 sequence: CASSRLAGAYNEQFF. The DNA for the CDR3 is TGCGCCAGCAGCCGTCTAGCGGGGGCGTACAATGAGCAGTTCTTC.

This chain links TRBV6-1 with TRBJ1-3, with TRBD1 matching 7 bases. The CDR3 sequence is 15 residues long. Germline-derived CDR1 and CDR2 are MNHNS and SASEGT. The V segment lost 7 bases and the J segment 1 base; nucleotides outside the gene matches: 7. In DNA, the CDR3 is TGTGCCAGCACCAAGGGGGGACAGTCTGGAAACACCATATATTTT. Its protein product is CASTKGGQSGNTIYF.

This chain joins TRBV29-1 and TRBJ1-4; 10 bases map to TRBD1. CDR3 size: 13 residues. The trim removed 7 bases at V and 8 bases at J, leaving 7 bases unmatched. Germline-derived CDR1 and CDR2 are SQVTM and ANQGSEA. Here the CDR3 reads CSARQGAREKLFF. CDR3 DNA sequence: TGCAGCGCACGACAGGGGGCGCGGGAAAAACTGTTTTTT.